This TCR beta chain is drawn from a study of shared T cell receptors in the human thymus (dated by TCRdb to 2020 to 2022). Turning to the overall study: The study examined how self-reactive, shared T-cell receptor alpha chains are generated in the human thymus.

Details on this clone: Its specific antigen is unknown. No much larger clone is present one base from it, and per-base qualities are unavailable.

Library construction relied on the immunoSEQ multiplex PCR assay. What TCRdb holds here is the immuneACCESS table cut down to in-frame rearrangements. Part of the clones is not present; checked against another copy, under half of the missing clones reflect an unresolved V gene, and the others are unexplained. In this sample the table shows some 660,000 clones, over 75% of which occur a single time. The top ten constitute 0.0094% of the sample. These data were also filed under a second study, of human thymus T cells. From that second study: The donors were immunologically healthy infants in Finland who had open corrective cardiac surgery for congenital heart defects. Thymus tissue was collected as surgical resects that were removed during corrective cardiac surgery. Both the thymic and the peripheral blood repertoires appeared to show biased V and J gene segment usage. Highly overlapping thymic TCR repertoires among unrelated individuals were reported in the related research. TCR alpha and beta repertoires from about 8 infant thymus samples and a few related peripheral blood samples were characterized in the study. The infant donors were about 7 to 250 days old, and the cohort included a handful of males and two females. Thymocytes were freed from the tissue by mechanical means and kept at -70 degrees C as pellets of roughly 9-34 million cells. A QIAsymphony instrument was used to extract genomic DNA from the frozen cell pellets. The immunoSEQ multiplex PCR assay was used to amplify the TCRB and TCRAD loci from a standardized amount of quality-controlled genomic DNA. The amplicons spanned the V(D)J region and were long enough to cover the CDR3 and allow V and J genes to be identified. Amplicon sequencing was performed on an Illumina platform through the commercial immunoSEQ service. Corrections for primer bias and sequencing errors followed previously described methods, while TCRAD and TCRB definitions were based on the IMGT database. The repertoires were analysed using immunoSEQ Analyzer 3.0 and VDJTools for basic statistics, V/J segment usage, diversity estimates, rarefaction and pairwise overlap. Diversity was estimated with Chao1, ChaoE, Efron-Thisted, Shannon and inverse Simpson indices, and also on datasets down-sampled to the smallest sample. Repertoire overlap was assessed by strict matching of CDR3 nucleotide sequence, V gene and J gene, and clustering was done by Jaccard-based multidimensional scaling. On average, roughly 810,000 unique TCRB clonotypes were obtained from thymus samples, compared with approximately 80,000 from blood samples.

The receptor was isolated from a boy younger than two with a congenital heart defect. Donor details come from another sample of the same person, matched by shared clones. Sequencing used thymocytes.

The CDR3 corresponds to CASSLTRTAGEAFF. The nucleotide sequence reads as follows: TGTGCCAGCAGCCTGACCCGGACAGCCGGTGAAGCTTTCTTT. The receptor chain draws on TRBV9 and TRBJ1-1; a tentative D match to TRBD1 spans 6 bases. CDR1 and CDR2 were assigned from the germline V gene as SGDLS and YYNGEE. The CDR3 numbers 14 residues from cysteine through phenylalanine. The kept DNA is CDR3 alone, 42 bases in frame from the first base. Relative to germline, V is 4 bases shorter and J is 7 bases shorter, with 17 bases between their ends.